Below are 25 T cell receptor beta chains sequenced from a single sample in a study of shared clonotypes between healthy human individuals. Cells designated naive CD8 were CD45RO-negative and were positively selected for CCR7, with terminally differentiated effector memory CD45RA+ cells excluded. Repertoires were generated with immunoSEQ multiplex PCR, while TCRdb's copy carries only in-frame clones and drops some. The table lists around 600,000 clones, about 95% of them singletons. Sequencing used naive CD8+ T cells sorted from blood. The receptor source for this set is a woman aged 30 to 39 in good health.

The rearrangement links TRBV2 to TRBJ2-5; perhaps TRBD2 as D (6 bases). The V end was cut by 4 bases, the J end by 1 base, with 13 bases between. The CDR3 totals 15 residues. The germline gives CDR1 SNHLY, CDR2 FYNNEI. The DNA for the CDR3 is TGTGCCAGCAGTGGAAGACTAGGTCGCCAAGAGACCCAGTACTTC. This translates into CASSGRLGRQETQYF.

The chain couples TRBV27 to TRBJ2-1; 7 bases line up with TRBD2. The CDR3 sequence is 14 residues long. V trimming: 7 bases; J trimming: 3 bases; junction bases outside the gene matches: 6. Germline V gene sequence: CDR1 MNHEY, CDR2 SMNVEV (reference sequence). The CDR3, as DNA: TGTGCCAGCACCAAGGGAGGGAGCTACAATGAGCAGTTCTTC. Its translation: CASTKGGSYNEQFF.

The sample holds a few counts of this clone. The chain is built from TRBV7-8 and TRBJ2-7; 7 positions agree with TRBD1. The ends lost 5 bases at V and 6 bases at J; junction bases unmatched: 4. The germline CDR1 and CDR2 sequences are SGHVS and FQNEAQ. This CDR3 contains 12 residues. CDR3 sequence reads: CASSMDRPEQYF. CDR3 in DNA: TGTGCCAGCAGCATGGACAGGCCCGAGCAGTACTTC.

V and J are TRBV5-4 and TRBJ2-5, with D maybe TRBD2 (5 bases). The CDR3 is made up of 15 amino acids. Germline values: CDR1 SGHNT, CDR2 YYREEE (reference sequence). The V and J ends lost 1 base and 0 bases respectively, with 10 bases between them. CDR3 DNA: TGTGCCAGCAGCTTGTTAGCGCCTTACCAAGAGACCCAGTACTTC. This sequence encodes CASSLLAPYQETQYF.

As to this clone: This specimen includes other DNA sequences encoding the same CDR3. The V gene is TRBV19, the J gene TRBJ1-1; TRBD1 agrees at 10 bases. The CDR3 totals 14 residues. Germline CDR1 LNHDA, CDR2 SQIVND (reference sequence). V lost 2 bases, J lost 4 bases, and 1 base stayed unmatched. The CDR3 sequence: CASSIRTGGTEAFF. CDR3 bases: TGTGCCAGTAGTATACGGACAGGGGGCACTGAAGCTTTCTTT.

The chain couples TRBV27 to TRBJ2-1; D might be TRBD1 or TRBD2, each matching 5 bases. Germline CDR1 reads MNHEY; CDR2 reads SMNVEV (reference sequence). This CDR3 region has 14 residues. The germline V and J ends were trimmed by 2 bases and 7 bases, with 12 bases remaining between them. For the CDR3, the DNA is TGTGCCAGCAGTTTAAAGGGGTGGGGGAATGAGCAGTTCTTC. As protein: CASSLKGWGNEQFF.

This clone came up a few times. CDR3 nucleotide sequence: TGTGCCAGCAGCTCGACAGGGCGCCTTGGAAACACCATATATTTT. The encoded protein is CASSSTGRLGNTIYF. This chain connects TRBV27 to TRBJ1-3; 7 bases are a match to TRBD1. This CDR3 comprises 15 residues. The junction had 8 bases not matched to a gene; V was cut back by 6 bases and J by 3 bases. Germline assignment: CDR1 MNHEY and CDR2 SMNVEV (reference sequence).

A note on this clone: A much larger clone lies one base from this, so it may be a read error. The gene calls are TRBV5-6 and TRBJ2-7; 11 positions agree with TRBD1. V lost 9 bases, J lost 3 bases, and 2 bases stayed unmatched. The CDR3 loop spans 12 amino acids. Germline CDR1 and CDR2: SGHDT and YYEEEE. The CDR3 coding sequence is TGTGCCACCGGGACAGGGGGCTACGAGCAGTACTTC. The encoded protein is CATGTGGYEQYF. The full variable domain, in which reference TRBV5-6 and TRBJ2-7 provide the parts outside the CDR3, is DAGVTQSPTHLIKTRGQQVTLRCSPKSGHDTVSWYQQALGQGPQFIFQYYEEEERQRGNFPDRFSGHQFPNYSSELNVNALLLGDSALYLCATGTGGYEQYFGPGTRLTVT.

This clone was seen once. The rearrangement joins TRBV18 to TRBJ1-2; no clear D. Looked up from germline, CDR1 is KGHSH and CDR2 is LQKENI. V lost 3 bases and J 3 bases, leaving 17 bases between the germline ends. This CDR3 is built from 16 residues. The CDR3 sequence is CASSPREDYRDYGYTF. CDR3 nucleotide sequence: TGTGCCAGCTCACCCCGGGAGGATTATAGGGACTATGGCTACACCTTC.

The gene calls are TRBV15 and TRBJ2-7; weak D call: TRBD1 (5 bases). CDR1 is LNHNV, CDR2 YYDKDF, per germline (reference sequence). V lost 4 bases, J lost 3 bases, and 7 bases lay in between. The CDR3 totals 12 residues. The CDR3 DNA follows: TGTGCCACCAGCACAGACAGCTACGAGCAGTACTTC. The encoded protein is CATSTDSYEQYF.

The V gene is TRBV11-2, the J gene TRBJ1-1; D unclear. Germline V gene lookup returns CDR1 SGHAT and CDR2 FQNNGV. The CDR3 spans 11 residues. V shed 2 bases and J shed 7 bases, with 5 bases lying between them. CDR3 in DNA: TGTGCCAGCAGCTTAACCCTTGAAGCTTTCTTT. It translates to CASSLTLEAFF.

CDR3 residues: CASSPSGGGRNEQYF. The CDR3 DNA reads TGTGCCAGCAGCCCCTCGGGGGGAGGGAGAAACGAGCAGTACTTC. The V call is TRBV13, the J call TRBJ2-7, with 7 bases fitting TRBD2. Looked up from germline, CDR1 is PRHDT and CDR2 is FYEKMQ (reference sequence). The length of the CDR3 is 15 residues. Unmatched junction bases numbered 12, after V lost 5 bases and J lost 5 bases.

This chain links TRBV11-2 with TRBJ1-6; 7 nucleotides align to TRBD1. Germline lookup yields CDR1 SGHAT and CDR2 FQNNGV. The CDR3 runs to 14 residues. Trimming removed 1 base from V and 6 bases from J; junction bases left unmatched: 0. The CDR3 DNA reads TGTGCCAGCAGCTTAGGACAGGGTAATTCACCCCTCCACTTT. It codes for CASSLGQGNSPLHF.

V usage is TRBV11-2 and J usage is TRBJ2-7; 9 bases are shared with TRBD1. The CDR3 runs 15 residues. J lost 3 bases, V lost 4 bases, and 7 bases had no gene match. Germline CDR1 reads SGHAT; CDR2 reads FQNNGV. For the CDR3, the DNA is TGTGCCAGCAGCTCAGGGACAGGGAACCTCTACGAGCAGTACTTC. Encoded protein: CASSSGTGNLYEQYF.

A remark on this clone: This sample includes further DNA sequences coding for the same CDR3. This chain joins TRBV28 and TRBJ1-5; tentatively, D is TRBD1 (5 bases). This CDR3 is 14 amino acids long. Germline V CDR1 and CDR2: MDHEN, SYDVKM. The germline V and J ends were trimmed by 3 bases and 1 base, with 7 bases remaining between them. The CDR3 loop is CASSFAGSNQPQHF. CDR3 in DNA: TGTGCCAGCAGTTTTGCAGGGAGCAATCAGCCCCAGCATTTT. The full variable domain, completed using reference TRBV28 and TRBJ1-5, is DVKVTQSSRYLVKRTGEKVFLECVQDMDHENMFWYRQDPGLGLRLIYFSYDVKMKEKGDIPEGYSVSREKKERFSLILESASTNQTSMYLCASSFAGSNQPQHFGDGTRLSIL.

Only a few counts were recorded for this clone. The V call is TRBV27, the J call TRBJ1-5; TRBD1 is a possible D gene (6 bases). Germline V gene lookup returns CDR1 MNHEY and CDR2 SMNVEV (reference sequence). Trimming removed 6 bases at V and 0 bases at J, with 12 bases between. The CDR3 is made up of 15 amino acids. CDR3 region: CASSLTGNSNQPQHF. In DNA form, the CDR3 reads TGTGCCAGCAGCCTGACAGGAAATAGCAATCAGCCCCAGCATTTT.

The chain links TRBV10-2 to TRBJ2-7; D could derive from TRBD1 or TRBD2 (5 bases each). The CDR3 runs to 16 residues. The germline V gene encodes CDR1 WSHSY and CDR2 SAAADI. Trimming left V 0 bases short and J 1 base short, with 13 bases between. The CDR3 DNA is TGCGCCAGCAGTGAGTCGACCGGGACCCCATCCTACGAGCAGTACTTC. Its protein is CASSESTGTPSYEQYF.

This sequence joins TRBV28 and TRBJ2-7, with 16 bases lining up with TRBD2. The V gene's germline CDR1 is MDHEN and CDR2 SYDVKM. The CDR3 is 17 amino acids. The J segment lost 1 base and the V segment lost 5 bases, leaving 5 bases of the junction unmatched. CDR3 bases: TGTGCCAGCAGTGAGGGACTAGCGGGAGGGTTTTCCTACGAGCAGTACTTC. Its translation is CASSEGLAGGFSYEQYF.

Turning to this clone: Additional DNA sequences in this sample encode the identical CDR3. V and J are TRBV9 and TRBJ2-2; D uncertain. Per the germline V gene, CDR1 is SGDLS and CDR2 is YYNGEE. This CDR3 contains 14 residues. V shed 2 bases and J shed 6 bases, with 11 bases lying between them. Here the CDR3 DNA reads TGTGCCAGCAGCGTGGAAGGGCGTGCCGGGGAGCTGTTTTTT. Translation: CASSVEGRAGELFF.

The chain couples TRBV5-4 to TRBJ1-1; no reliable D call. The CDR3 runs to 11 residues. V lost 5 bases, J lost 7 bases, and 9 bases lay in between. From germline, CDR1 is SGHNT and CDR2 YYREEE (reference sequence). The CDR3 nucleotides read TGTGCCAGCAGGAGAGAGGGTGAAGCTTTCTTT. Translation: CASRREGEAFF.

A word on this clone: Other nucleotide sequences from this sample produce the same CDR3. This sequence joins TRBV27 and TRBJ2-7; maybe TRBD2 (5 bases). Trimming pared 1 base from V and 1 base from J, leaving 8 bases between. The CDR3 spans 14 residues. CDR1 is MNHEY and CDR2 is SMNVEV in the germline V gene (reference sequence). The CDR3 loop reads CASSLYGESYEQYF. DNA for the CDR3: TGTGCCAGCAGTTTATATGGGGAGTCCTACGAGCAGTACTTC.

The V call is TRBV7-6, the J call TRBJ1-1; D not certain. The CDR3 is 14 residues long. Germline V lookup: CDR1 SGHVS, CDR2 FNYEAQ. V lost 4 bases and J 1 base, leaving 10 bases between the germline ends. The CDR3 sequence: CASSSLQENTEAFF. The CDR3 nucleotides read TGTGCCAGCAGCTCCCTCCAAGAGAACACTGAAGCTTTCTTT.

V and J are TRBV27 and TRBJ2-7; TRBD1 matches 9 bases. The CDR3 consists of 14 residues. CDR1 and CDR2 (germline): MNHEY, SMNVEV (reference sequence). After removal of 6 bases from V and 5 bases from J, the junction contained 8 bases not matched to a gene. For the CDR3, the DNA is TGTGCCAGCAGCTATAACAGGGGGCTGGACGAGCAGTACTTC. It translates to CASSYNRGLDEQYF.

V usage is TRBV19 and J usage is TRBJ2-7; perhaps TRBD2 as D (5 bases). The V gene lost 5 bases and the J gene lost 1 base, with 15 bases spanning the gap. The germline CDR1 and CDR2 sequences are LNHDA and SQIVND (reference sequence). The CDR3 contains 15 residues. CDR3: CASSPTDSSSYEQYF. The CDR3 DNA reads as TGTGCCAGTAGTCCTACGGACTCCTCATCCTACGAGCAGTACTTC.

Only a few counts were recorded for this clone. Other nucleotide sequences from this sample produce the same CDR3. This chain uses TRBV27 with TRBJ2-1; 13 bases are shared with TRBD2. In germline, CDR1 is MNHEY, CDR2 SMNVEV (reference sequence). This CDR3 is built from 15 residues. V was clipped by 2 bases and J by 5 bases; unmatched bases: 0. The CDR3 DNA follows: TGTGCCAGCAGTTTAGGGACTAGCGGGAACAATGAGCAGTTCTTC. Translated: CASSLGTSGNNEQFF.